The clone carrying this T cell receptor (beta chain) was picked up many times. What it recognizes is unknown. In TCRdb, the 5' RACE reads were re-called with MiXCR into one record per CDR3 protein. The profile shows 300,000 or so distinct CDR3 sequences, more than 15% of them singletons. This sample is part of a study of T-cell memory formation after mild COVID-19. Turning to the study itself: Each donor largely had its own TCR clusters. Study-level points and caveats: Memory cells collected pre-infection included some clones that later responded, suggesting cross-reactive memory joined.

Deletions cut 3 bases from V and 4 bases from J, with 9 bases between. The CDR3 contains 13 residues. The chain is built from TRBV12-3 or TRBV12-4 and TRBJ2-5; TRBD2 is a possible D gene (6 bases). The sequencing input was PBMCs or a T cell subset sorted from them (not recorded which). This sequence was found in a man aged 18 to 30 who had mild COVID-19 (a few samples of this study predate the infection). Cell type and time point are not known. The CDR3 DNA sequence: TGTGCCAGCAGTTTGGGGGGTTTAGAGACCCAGTACTTC. Protein product: CASSLGGLETQYF.